This T cell receptor beta chain was identified in a study of blood T cell repertoires in COVID-19. Study as a whole: T cells, B-cell-depleted T cells, or PBMCs provided the cDNA or gDNA that served as material.

Clones were sequenced by immunoSEQ multiplex PCR, and TCRdb holds only the in-frame ones, with some missing. The sample shows roughly 80,000 clones, around 80% of them seen only once. CDR1 MNHEY and CDR2 SVGAGI come from the germline V gene. This CDR3 has 16 residues. J gave up 3 bases and V 4 bases, and 8 bases lay outside the gene matches. The clonotype was recovered from a human donor in a cohort sampled during active COVID-19. The sample comprised peripheral blood. The chain is built from TRBV6-5 and TRBJ1-1, with 10 bases fitting TRBD1. The CDR3 DNA reads TGTGCCAGCAGTTCCCGGACAGGGGGGAGGTACACTGAAGCTTTCTTT. This codes for CASSSRTGGRYTEAFF.